This T cell receptor beta chain was captured by sequencing in a study of CD8+ T cells in alopecia areata. Study background: Those treated were given oral tofacitinib at 5 to 10 mg twice daily. The study's findings and limits: Lesional scalp, especially alopecia totalis/universalis, showed higher clonality than normal scalp. Expanded CD8+ clones among the top 100, as well as scalp clonality, were significantly decreased by tofacitinib. In blood and scalp, many expanded lesional clones persisted during tofacitinib.

It was cDNA, reverse transcribed from extracted RNA, that served as the sequencing template. Profiling relied on immunoSEQ multiplex PCR, and the TCRdb table lists in-frame clones only, not all of them. In the table there are around 13,000 clones, approximately 67% of which are singletons. Trimming removed 6 bases at V and 5 bases at J, with 13 bases between. Per germline, CDR1 MNHNS and CDR2 SASEGT. The CDR3 consists of 14 residues. Treatment here: oral pan-JAK inhibitor, 5-10 mg twice daily. As part of sample collection, lesional scalp punch biopsies and peripheral blood were taken from alopecia areata patients. Points on this clone: Its specificity is not known.

The chain has TRBV6-1 and TRBJ2-2; D not resolved. This TCR was sampled from a human donor with alopecia areata. Specimen: skin, collected at week 4, from a patient treated with tofacitinib. CDR3 sequence reads: CASRYFRRTGELFF. The CDR3 nucleotides read TGTGCCAGCAGGTACTTTAGGCGGACCGGGGAGCTGTTTTTT.